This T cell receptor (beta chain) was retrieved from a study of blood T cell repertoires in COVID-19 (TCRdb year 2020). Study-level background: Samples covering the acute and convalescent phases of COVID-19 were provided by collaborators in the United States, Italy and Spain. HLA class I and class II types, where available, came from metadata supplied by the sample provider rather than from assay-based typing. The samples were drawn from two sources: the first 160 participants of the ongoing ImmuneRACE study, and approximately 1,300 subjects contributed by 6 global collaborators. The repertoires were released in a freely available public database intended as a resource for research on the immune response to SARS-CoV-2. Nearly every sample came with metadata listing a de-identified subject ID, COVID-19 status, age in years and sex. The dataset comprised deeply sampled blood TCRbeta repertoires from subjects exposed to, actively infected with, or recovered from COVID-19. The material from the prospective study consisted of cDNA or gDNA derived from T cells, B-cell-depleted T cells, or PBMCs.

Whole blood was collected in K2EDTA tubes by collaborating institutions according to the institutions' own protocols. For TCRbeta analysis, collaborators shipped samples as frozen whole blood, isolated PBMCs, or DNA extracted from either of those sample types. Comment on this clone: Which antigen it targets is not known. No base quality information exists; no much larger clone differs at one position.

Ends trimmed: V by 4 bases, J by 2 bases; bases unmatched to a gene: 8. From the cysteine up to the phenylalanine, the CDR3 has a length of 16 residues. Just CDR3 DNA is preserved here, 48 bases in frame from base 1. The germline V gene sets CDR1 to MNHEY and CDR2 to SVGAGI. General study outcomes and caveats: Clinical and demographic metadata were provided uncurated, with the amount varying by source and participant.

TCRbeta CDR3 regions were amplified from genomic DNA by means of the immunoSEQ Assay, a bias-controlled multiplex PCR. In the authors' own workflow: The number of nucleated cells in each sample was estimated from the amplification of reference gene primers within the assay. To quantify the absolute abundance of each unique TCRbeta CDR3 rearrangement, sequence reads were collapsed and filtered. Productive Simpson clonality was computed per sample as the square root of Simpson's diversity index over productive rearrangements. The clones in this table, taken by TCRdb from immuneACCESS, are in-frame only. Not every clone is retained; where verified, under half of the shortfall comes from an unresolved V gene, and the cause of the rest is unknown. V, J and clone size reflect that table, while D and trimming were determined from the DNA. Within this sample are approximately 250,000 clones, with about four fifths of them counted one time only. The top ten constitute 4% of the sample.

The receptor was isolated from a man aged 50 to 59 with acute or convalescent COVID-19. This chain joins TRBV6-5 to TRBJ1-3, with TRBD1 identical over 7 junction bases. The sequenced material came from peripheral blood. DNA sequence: TGTGCCAGCAGTTTGGGCCTGGGGACAGCTGGAAACACCATATATTTT. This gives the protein CASSLGLGTAGNTIYF.